This TCR beta chain was sequenced for a study of blood T cell repertoires in COVID-19. Study context: Two consecutive negative NP/OP PCR tests, clearance, or resolved symptoms defined Cohort 3 recovery. From T cells, B-cell-depleted T cells, or PBMCs came the material, which was cDNA or gDNA.

In the original workflow: Counts of nucleated cells, estimated from reference gene primer amplification, were obtained. Assay used: immunoSEQ multiplex PCR; TCRdb lists only in-frame clones, some missing. V and J calls plus clone size are reproduced from that table; the DNA served to infer D and trimming. The table shows about 400,000 clones, with 87% occurring only once. The V end was cut by 8 bases, the J end by 4 bases, with 12 bases between. Germline-derived CDR1 and CDR2 are WSHSY and SAAADI. The CDR3 sequence is 12 residues long. The specimen was PBMCs or T cells enriched from blood (not recorded which). V usage is TRBV10-2 and J usage is TRBJ2-7; maybe TRBD1 (6 bases). This clonotype originated in a man between 35 and 55 years old in a cohort exposed to, infected with or recovered from COVID-19 (not recorded which). The CDR3 loop reads CASAPQGYEQYF. In DNA, the CDR3 is TGCGCCAGCGCCCCACAGGGTTACGAGCAGTACTTC.